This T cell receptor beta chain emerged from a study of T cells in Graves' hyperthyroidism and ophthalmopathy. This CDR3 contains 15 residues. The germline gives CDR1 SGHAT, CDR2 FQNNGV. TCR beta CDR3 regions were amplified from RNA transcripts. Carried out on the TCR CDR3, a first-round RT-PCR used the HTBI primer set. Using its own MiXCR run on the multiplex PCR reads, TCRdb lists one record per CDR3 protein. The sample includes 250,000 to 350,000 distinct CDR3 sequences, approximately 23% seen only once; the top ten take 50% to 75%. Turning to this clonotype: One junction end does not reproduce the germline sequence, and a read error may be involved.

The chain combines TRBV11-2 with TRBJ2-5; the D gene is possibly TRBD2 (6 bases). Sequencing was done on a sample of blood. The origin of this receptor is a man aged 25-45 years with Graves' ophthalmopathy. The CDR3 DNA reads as TGCGCCAGCAGCTCAAGACTAGACATCCAAGAGACCCAGTACTTC. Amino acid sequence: CASSSRLDIQETQYF.